This T cell receptor beta chain emerged from a study of OX40 agonist ivuxolimab in advanced cancers. This clone was seen a few times. Its antigen is still unknown. Whole-study findings and limits: At 0.1 to 3.0 mg/kg, clonal expansion of CD4+ and CD8+ blood T cells had occurred by week 6. Clonal expansion was among the lowest in partial responders at 0.1-3.0 mg/kg, especially CD8+.

CDR1 is SGHVS and CDR2 is FQNEAQ in the germline V gene. There are 14 residues in the CDR3. Between the trimmed V and J ends, which lost 2 bases and 2 bases, there was a span of 9 bases. Here immunoSEQ multiplex PCR was the method, and the copy in TCRdb shows in-frame clones only, minus some. This sample carries tens of thousands of clones, around 84% of them seen once, and the ten largest clones take approximately 2.6%. The rearrangement uses TRBV7-8 and TRBJ1-1, with D hard to call. The clonotype was recovered from an adult with an advanced solid tumor such as melanoma, head and neck, liver or kidney cancer. Sample: CD4+ or CD8+ T cells sorted from blood, taken in a trial of the OX40 agonist ivuxolimab. CDR3 in DNA: TGTGCCAGCAGCTTATGGACGGGTAACACTGAAGCTTTCTTT. This translates into CASSLWTGNTEAFF. The whole variable domain, filled in from reference TRBV7-8 and TRBJ1-1, reads GAGVSQSPRYKVAKRGQDVALRCDPISGHVSLFWYQQALGQGPEFLTYFQNEAQLDKSGLPSDRFFAERPEGSVSTLKIQRTQQEDSAVYLCASSLWTGNTEAFFGQGTRLTVV.